The next 9 T cell receptor beta chains were all read from a single sample in a study of T-cell memory formation after mild COVID-19 (dated by TCRdb to the early 2020s). Receptor libraries were prepared by 5' RACE. This sample was sequenced with an Illumina NovaSeq 6000. TCRdb itself trimmed the public reads at Q25 with fastp, ran MiXCR and retained productive beta chains. Entries are consolidated by CDR3 protein sequence, retaining the most common genes and DNA. This sample has around 340,000 distinct CDR3 sequences in its table, and roughly 13% of those were observed once. The ten top clones hold about 22% of the sample. The sequenced sample consisted of PBMCs or a T cell subset sorted from them (not recorded which). The receptor set was obtained from a man aged 18 to 29 who had mild COVID-19 (a few samples of this study predate the infection). The sample titles of this study are shuffled in the database, so cell type and time point are left out; the donor was told from shared clones.

V usage is TRBV7-2 and J usage is TRBJ2-1, with 11 bases that match TRBD2. The CDR3 totals 16 residues. Germline loops: CDR1 SGHTA, CDR2 FQGNSA. J lost 8 bases, V lost 6 bases, and 12 bases had no gene match. The CDR3 DNA is TGTGCCAGCAGGCCATCTAGCGGGGGGTCTCTTCATGAGCAGTTCTTC. Its protein is CASRPSSGGSLHEQFF.

J is TRBJ1-2 and V is TRBV2; D may be TRBD1 (6 bases). The CDR3 has 11 amino acids. Trimming took 7 bases from V and 3 from J, leaving 6 bases between them. The germline CDR1 and CDR2 sequences are SNHLY and FYNNEI. The CDR3 bases are TGTGCCAGCAACAGGGACTATGGCTACACCTTC. Translating gives CASNRDYGYTF.

This clonotype was seen more than once but under ten times. The DNA is left out, because the CDR3 cannot be placed on it with certainty; the CDR3 is given as TCRdb lists it. V gene TRBV5-1 combines with J gene TRBJ2-2; the D segment call TRBD1 is taken from the table without a DNA check. Germline CDR1 SGHRS, CDR2 YFSETQ. The CDR3 spans 17 residues, counting both ends. CDR3 in amino acids: CASSTRGTLMVGELFFF.

This clonotype has just a few counts. V gene TRBV10-3 combines with J gene TRBJ1-2, with D tentatively TRBD1 (5 bases). The CDR3 loop spans 14 amino acids. The germline gives CDR1 ENHRY, CDR2 SYGVKD. The V end was cut by 0 bases, the J end by 4 bases, with 9 bases between. Here the CDR3 DNA reads TGTGCCATCAGTGAGTCGGGGGGTGGCTATGGCTACACCTTC. This sequence encodes CAISESGGGYGYTF.

The genes are TRBV27 and TRBJ2-7; D remains ambiguous. Germline-derived CDR1 and CDR2 are MNHEY and SMNVEV (reference sequence). Trimming stripped 1 base from V and 3 bases from J, with 4 bases between. The length of the CDR3 is 12 residues. CDR3 nucleotide sequence: TGTGCCAGCAGTTTATTGGGCTACGAGCAGTACTTC. Encoded protein: CASSLLGYEQYF.

The table lists this clonotype with many counts. This rearrangement joins TRBV5-1 to TRBJ2-7, with 9 bases lining up with TRBD1. Germline CDR1 is SGHRS and CDR2 is YFSETQ. V lost 3 bases, J lost 6 bases, and 10 bases stayed unmatched. This CDR3 region has 15 residues. The CDR3 DNA reads as TGCGCCAGCAGCTCATACGGGACAGGGTTGAGCGAGCAGTACGTC. Translating gives CASSSYGTGLSEQYV.

The V gene is TRBV4-1, the J gene TRBJ2-1; 8 bases are a match to TRBD2. The CDR3 runs 17 residues. V lost 0 bases to trimming and J lost 4 bases; unmatched junction nucleotides: 8. Germline-derived CDR1 and CDR2 are MGHRA and YSYEKL. This CDR3 reads CASSQELFRGGYNEQFF. The CDR3, as DNA: TGCGCCAGCAGCCAAGAGTTGTTCCGGGGGGGATACAATGAGCAGTTCTTC.

This clonotype was counted many times. This chain connects TRBV5-4 to TRBJ2-1; D is perhaps TRBD1 or TRBD2 (6 bases each). The CDR3 is made up of 15 amino acids. Germline CDR1 reads SGHNT; CDR2 reads YYREEE (reference sequence). With 0 bases removed from V and 4 bases from J, the gap between germline ends came to 11 bases. The CDR3 sequence is CASSLVGGGYNEQFF. The DNA for the CDR3 is TGTGCCAGCAGCTTGGTCGGGGGCGGTTACAATGAGCAGTTCTTC. The whole variable domain, filled in from reference TRBV5-4 and TRBJ2-1, reads ETGVTQSPTHLIKTRGQQVTLRCSSQSGHNTVSWYQQALGQGPQFIFQYYREEENGRGNFPPRFSGLQFPNYSSELNVNALELDDSALYLCASSLVGGGYNEQFFGPGTRLTVL.

The chain carries TRBV11-2 and TRBJ1-2; 11 bases are a match to TRBD1. Germline trimming cut 5 bases from V and 7 bases from J; bases unmatched to any gene: 15. CDR3 length equals 17 residues. Germline V gene lookup returns CDR1 SGHAT and CDR2 FQNNGV. Here the CDR3 reads CASSASSIGQGAPGYTF. CDR3 sequence (DNA): TGTGCCAGCAGCGCCAGTTCTATAGGACAGGGGGCACCTGGCTACACCTTC. The variable domain in full, completed from reference TRBV11-2 and TRBJ1-2, reads EAGVAQSPRYKIIEKRQSVAFWCNPISGHATLYWYQQILGQGPKLLIQFQNNGVVDDSQLPKDRFSAERLKGVDSTLKIQPAKLEDSAVYLCASSASSIGQGAPGYTFGSGTRLTVV.